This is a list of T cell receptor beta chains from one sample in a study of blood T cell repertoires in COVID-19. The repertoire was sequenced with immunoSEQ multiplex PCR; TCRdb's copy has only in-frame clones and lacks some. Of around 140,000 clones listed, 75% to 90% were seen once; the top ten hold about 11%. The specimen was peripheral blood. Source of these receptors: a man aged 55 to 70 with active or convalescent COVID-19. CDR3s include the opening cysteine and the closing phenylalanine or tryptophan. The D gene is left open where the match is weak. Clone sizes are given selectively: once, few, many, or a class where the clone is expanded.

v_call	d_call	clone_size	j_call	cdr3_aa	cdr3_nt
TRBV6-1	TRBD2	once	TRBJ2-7	CASSEGLAENSYEQYF	TGTGCCAGCAGTGAGGGACTAGCGGAGAACTCCTACGAGCAGTACTTC
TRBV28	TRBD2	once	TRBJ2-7	CASRFRGGGSYEQYF	TGTGCCAGCAGGTTCCGGGGGGGCGGTTCCTACGAGCAGTACTTC
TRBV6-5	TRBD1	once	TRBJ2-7	CASSPGGSAYEQYF	TGTGCCAGCAGTCCAGGGGGTTCAGCCTACGAGCAGTACTTC
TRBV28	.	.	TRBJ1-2	CAINRGRTKVGGYTF	TGTGCCATAAACCGGGGCAGGACTAAGGTGGGCGGCTACACCTTC
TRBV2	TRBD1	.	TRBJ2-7	CATGTGGYEQYF	TGTGCCACAGGGACAGGAGGATACGAGCAGTACTTC
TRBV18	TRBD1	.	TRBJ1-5	CASSGTGNQPQHF	TGTGCCAGCTCAGGGACAGGGAATCAGCCCCAGCATTTT
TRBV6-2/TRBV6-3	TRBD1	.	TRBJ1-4	CASSFTGAPGKLFF	TGTGCCAGCAGCTTTACAGGGGCACCGGGAAAACTGTTTTTT
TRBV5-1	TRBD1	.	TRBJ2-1	CASSQGQGSYNEQFF	TGCGCCAGCAGCCAAGGACAGGGTTCCTACAATGAGCAGTTCTTC
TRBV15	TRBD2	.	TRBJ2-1	CATSRVAGGAYNEQFF	TGTGCCACCAGCAGGGTGGCGGGAGGGGCGTACAATGAGCAGTTCTTC
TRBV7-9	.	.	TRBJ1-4	CASSSGAGGTNEKLFF	TGTGCCAGCAGTTCAGGGGCGGGAGGCACTAATGAAAAACTGTTTTTT
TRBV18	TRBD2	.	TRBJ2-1	CASSRTASGTYNEQFF	TGTGCCAGCTCACGCACTGCTAGCGGCACCTACAATGAGCAGTTCTTC
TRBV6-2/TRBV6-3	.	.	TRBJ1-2	CASSYSRGGYGYTF	TGTGCCAGCAGTTACAGCAGAGGTGGCTATGGCTACACCTTC
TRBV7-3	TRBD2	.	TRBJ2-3	CASSLRGQSLTGTAGGRDTQYF	TGTGCCAGCAGCTTAAGAGGTCAAAGCTTAACTGGAACAGCGGGAGGCCGAGATACGCAGTATTTT
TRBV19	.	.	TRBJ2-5	CASSDRTFKETQYF	TGTGCCAGTAGTGACCGGACATTCAAAGAGACCCAGTACTTC
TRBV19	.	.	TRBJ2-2	CASSIQRGWAGELFF	TGTGCCAGTAGTATCCAACGGGGGTGGGCCGGGGAGCTGTTTTTT
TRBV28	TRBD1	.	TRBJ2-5	CASSRPGQGSETQYF	TGTGCCAGCAGCCGCCCGGGACAGGGCAGCGAGACCCAGTACTTC
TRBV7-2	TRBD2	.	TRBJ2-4	CASSFGPAGGPDIQYF	TGTGCCAGCAGCTTTGGTCCTGCGGGAGGGCCAGACATTCAGTACTTC
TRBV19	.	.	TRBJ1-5	CASRVTGNHQPQHF	TGTGCCAGTAGAGTGACAGGAAATCATCAGCCCCAGCATTTT
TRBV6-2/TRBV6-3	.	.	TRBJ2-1	CASSYRLQGRNEQFF	TGTGCCAGCAGTTACCGCCTGCAGGGCAGAAATGAGCAGTTCTTC
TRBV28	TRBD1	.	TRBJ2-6	CASSHRGTGANVLTF	TGTGCCAGCAGCCACAGGGGGACTGGGGCCAACGTCCTGACTTTC
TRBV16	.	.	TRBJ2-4	CASSQDAQGLIDIQYF	TGTGCCAGCAGCCAGGACGCACAGGGTTTGATCGACATTCAGTACTTC
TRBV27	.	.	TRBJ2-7	CASSFRDTIPYEQYF	TGTGCCAGCAGTTTTAGGGACACGATACCCTACGAGCAGTACTTC
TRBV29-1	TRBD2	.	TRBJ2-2	CSVLGLAGANTGELFF	TGCAGCGTCCTAGGACTAGCGGGAGCGAACACCGGGGAGCTGTTTTTT
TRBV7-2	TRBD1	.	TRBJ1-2	CASSLAPGTGSGYTF	TGTGCCAGCAGCTTAGCGCCCGGGACAGGGAGCGGCTACACCTTC
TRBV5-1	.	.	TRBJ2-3	CASSLVAGRGTDTQYF	TGCGCCAGCAGCTTGGTGGCGGGACGGGGCACAGATACGCAGTATTTT
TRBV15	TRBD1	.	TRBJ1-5	CATSKGQTENQPQHF	TGTGCCACCAGCAAGGGACAGACCGAGAATCAGCCCCAGCATTTT
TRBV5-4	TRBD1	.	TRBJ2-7	CASSPGTGLSYEQYF	TGTGCCAGCAGCCCCGGGACAGGGCTTTCCTACGAGCAGTACTTC
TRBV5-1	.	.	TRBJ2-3	CASSLNGISTDTQYF	TGCGCCAGCAGCTTGAACGGGATTAGCACAGATACGCAGTATTTT
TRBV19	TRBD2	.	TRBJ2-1	CASTSLAADGNEQFF	TGTGCCAGTACCAGTCTAGCGGCCGACGGGAATGAGCAGTTCTTC
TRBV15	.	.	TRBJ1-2	CATSRDPGLYGYTF	TGTGCCACCAGCAGAGATCCAGGTCTCTATGGCTACACCTTC
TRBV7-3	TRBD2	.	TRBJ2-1	CASSHVGWNLAEPRSYNEQFF	TGTGCCAGCAGCCACGTGGGGTGGAATCTAGCGGAGCCGAGGTCCTACAATGAGCAGTTCTTC
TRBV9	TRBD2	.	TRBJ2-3	CASSTGLAGYPSTDTQYF	TGTGCCAGCAGCACCGGACTAGCGGGTTATCCTAGCACAGATACGCAGTATTTT
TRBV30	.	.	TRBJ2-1	CAWSSQAGNEQFF	TGTGCCTGGAGTAGTCAGGCGGGGAATGAGCAGTTCTTC
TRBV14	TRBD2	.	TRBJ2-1	CASSQPRLAGDNEQFF	TGTGCCAGCAGCCAACCCCGACTAGCGGGTGACAATGAGCAGTTCTTC
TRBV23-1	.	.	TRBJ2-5	CASSQSVGARETQYF	TGCGCCAGCAGTCAATCGGTGGGGGCGCGGGAGACCCAGTACTTC
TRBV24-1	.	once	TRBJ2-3	CATSAQDGTQYF	TGTGCCACCAGTGCACAGGACGGTACGCAGTATTTT
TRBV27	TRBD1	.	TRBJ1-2	CASSQPGQVPYGYTF	TGTGCCAGCAGCCAGCCGGGACAGGTACCCTATGGCTACACCTTC